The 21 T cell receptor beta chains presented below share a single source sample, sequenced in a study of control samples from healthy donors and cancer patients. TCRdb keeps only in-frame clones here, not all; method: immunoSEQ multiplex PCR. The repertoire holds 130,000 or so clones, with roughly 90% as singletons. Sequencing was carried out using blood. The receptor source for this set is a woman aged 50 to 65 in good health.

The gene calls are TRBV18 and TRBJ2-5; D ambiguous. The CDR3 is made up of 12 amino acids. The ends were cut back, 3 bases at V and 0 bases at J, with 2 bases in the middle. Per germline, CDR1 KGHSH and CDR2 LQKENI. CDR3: CASSPYQETQYF. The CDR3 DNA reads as TGTGCCAGCTCACCCTACCAAGAGACCCAGTACTTC.

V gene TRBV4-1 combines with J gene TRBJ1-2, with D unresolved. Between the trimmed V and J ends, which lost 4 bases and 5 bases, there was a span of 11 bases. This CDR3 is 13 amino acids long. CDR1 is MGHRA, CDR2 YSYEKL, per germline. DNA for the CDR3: TGCGCCAGCAGCCCACGGGGTGATTATGGCTACACCTTC. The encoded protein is CASSPRGDYGYTF.

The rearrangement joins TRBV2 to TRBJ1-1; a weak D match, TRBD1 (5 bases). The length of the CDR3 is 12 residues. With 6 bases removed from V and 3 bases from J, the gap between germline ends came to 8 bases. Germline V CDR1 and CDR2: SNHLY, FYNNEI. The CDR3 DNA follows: TGTGCCAGCAGCCCGGGGGACACTGAAGCTTTCTTT. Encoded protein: CASSPGDTEAFF. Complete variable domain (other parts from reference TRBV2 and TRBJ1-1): EPEVTQTPSHQVTQMGQEVILRCVPISNHLYFYWYRQILGQKVEFLVSFYNNEISEKSEIFDDQFSVERPDGSNFTLKIRSTKLEDSAMYFCASSPGDTEAFFGQGTRLTVV.

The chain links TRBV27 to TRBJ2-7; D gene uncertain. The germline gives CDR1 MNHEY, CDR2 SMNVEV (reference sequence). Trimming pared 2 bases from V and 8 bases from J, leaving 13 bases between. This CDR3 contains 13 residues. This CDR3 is CASSLAPQAKQYF. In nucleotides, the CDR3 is TGTGCCAGCAGTTTAGCCCCACAAGCGAAGCAGTACTTC.

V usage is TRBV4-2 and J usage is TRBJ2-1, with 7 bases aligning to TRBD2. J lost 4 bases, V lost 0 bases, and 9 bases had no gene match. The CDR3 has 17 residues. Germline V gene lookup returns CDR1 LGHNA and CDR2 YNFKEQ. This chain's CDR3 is CASSQDPREALYNEQFF. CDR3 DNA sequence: TGTGCCAGCAGCCAAGATCCCCGGGAGGCCCTTTACAATGAGCAGTTCTTC.

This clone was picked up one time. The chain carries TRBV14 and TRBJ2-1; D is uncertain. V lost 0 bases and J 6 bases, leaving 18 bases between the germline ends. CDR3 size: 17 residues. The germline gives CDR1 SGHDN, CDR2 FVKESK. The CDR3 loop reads CASSQDDMIELSNEQFF. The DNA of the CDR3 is TGTGCCAGCAGCCAAGATGACATGATTGAACTTTCCAATGAGCAGTTCTTC.

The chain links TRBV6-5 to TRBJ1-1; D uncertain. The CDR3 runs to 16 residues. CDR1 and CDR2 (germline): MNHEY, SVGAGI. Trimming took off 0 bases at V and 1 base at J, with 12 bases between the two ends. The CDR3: CASSYSVGRTNTEAFF. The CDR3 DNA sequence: TGTGCCAGCAGTTACTCGGTAGGACGTACGAACACTGAAGCTTTCTTT.

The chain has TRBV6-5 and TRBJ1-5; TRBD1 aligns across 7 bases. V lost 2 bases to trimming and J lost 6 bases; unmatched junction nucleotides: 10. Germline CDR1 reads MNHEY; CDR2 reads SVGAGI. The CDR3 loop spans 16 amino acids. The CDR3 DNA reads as TGTGCCAGCAGTTACCTCCCTCAGGGGGTCGGTCAGCCCCAGCATTTT. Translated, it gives CASSYLPQGVGQPQHF.

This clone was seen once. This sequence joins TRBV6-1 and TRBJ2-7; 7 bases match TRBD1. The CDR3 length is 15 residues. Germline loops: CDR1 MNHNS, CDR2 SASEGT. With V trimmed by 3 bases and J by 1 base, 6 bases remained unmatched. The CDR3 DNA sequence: TGTGCCAGCAGTGACACAGGGGATAAATCCTACGAGCAGTACTTC. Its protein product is CASSDTGDKSYEQYF.

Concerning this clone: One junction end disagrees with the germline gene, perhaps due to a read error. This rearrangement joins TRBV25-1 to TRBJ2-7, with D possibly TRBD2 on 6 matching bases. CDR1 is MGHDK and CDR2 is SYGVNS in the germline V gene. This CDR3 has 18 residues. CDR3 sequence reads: CASSESTFRTTLSYEQYF. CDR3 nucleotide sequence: TGTGCCAGCAGCGAATCGACTTTCAGGACTACACTTTCCTACGAGCAGTACTTC.

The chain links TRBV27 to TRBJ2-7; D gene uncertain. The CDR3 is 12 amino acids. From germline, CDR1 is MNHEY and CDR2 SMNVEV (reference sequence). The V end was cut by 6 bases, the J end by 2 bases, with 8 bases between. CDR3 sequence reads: CASSDLTYEQYF. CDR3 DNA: TGTGCCAGCAGCGACCTGACCTACGAGCAGTACTTC.

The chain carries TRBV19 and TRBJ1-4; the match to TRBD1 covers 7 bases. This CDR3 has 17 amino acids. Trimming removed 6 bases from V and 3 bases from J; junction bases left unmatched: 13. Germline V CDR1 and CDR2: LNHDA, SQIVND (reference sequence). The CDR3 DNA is TGTGCCAGTAGCAAACCGGGACAGTATGGATCTAATGAAAAACTGTTTTTT. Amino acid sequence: CASSKPGQYGSNEKLFF.

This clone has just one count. The CDR3 sequence: CATSTRQGYSNQPQHF. DNA of the CDR3: TGTGCCACCAGCACCCGACAGGGATATAGCAATCAGCCCCAGCATTTT. The chain has TRBV15 and TRBJ1-5, with 7 bases aligning to TRBD1. The CDR3 runs 16 residues. Germline V gene data show CDR1 as LNHNV and CDR2 as YYDKDF (reference sequence). V shed 4 bases, J shed 0 bases, and the junction held 6 bases outside the gene matches.

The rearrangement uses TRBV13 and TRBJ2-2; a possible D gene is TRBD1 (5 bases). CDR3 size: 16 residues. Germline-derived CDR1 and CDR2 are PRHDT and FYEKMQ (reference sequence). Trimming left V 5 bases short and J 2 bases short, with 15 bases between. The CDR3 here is CASSQDTESNTGELFF. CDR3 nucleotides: TGTGCCAGCAGCCAGGACACAGAATCTAACACCGGGGAGCTGTTTTTT. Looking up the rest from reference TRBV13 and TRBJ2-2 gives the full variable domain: AAGVIQSPRHLIKEKRETATLKCYPIPRHDTVYWYQQGPGQDPQFLISFYEKMQSDKGSIPDRFSAQQFSDYHSELNMSSLELGDSALYFCASSQDTESNTGELFFGEGSRLTVL.

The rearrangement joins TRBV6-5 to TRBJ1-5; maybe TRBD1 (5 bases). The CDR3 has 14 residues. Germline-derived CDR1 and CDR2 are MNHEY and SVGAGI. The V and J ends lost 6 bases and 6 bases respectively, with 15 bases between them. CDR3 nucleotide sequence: TGTGCCAGCAGCGACCTCCCGGGGGGTCAGCCCCAGCATTTT. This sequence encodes CASSDLPGGQPQHF.

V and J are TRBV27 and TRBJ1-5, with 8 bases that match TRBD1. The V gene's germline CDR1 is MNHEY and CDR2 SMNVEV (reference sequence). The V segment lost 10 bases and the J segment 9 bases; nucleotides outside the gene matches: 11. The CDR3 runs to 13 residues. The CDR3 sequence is CATRDQGAGPQHF. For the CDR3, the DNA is TGTGCCACACGAGACCAGGGGGCAGGGCCCCAGCATTTT.

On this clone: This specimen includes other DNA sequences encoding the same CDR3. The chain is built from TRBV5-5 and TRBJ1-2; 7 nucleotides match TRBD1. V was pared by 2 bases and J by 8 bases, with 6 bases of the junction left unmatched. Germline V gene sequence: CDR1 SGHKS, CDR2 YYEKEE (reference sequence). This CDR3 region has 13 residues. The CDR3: CASSLDRVVGYTF. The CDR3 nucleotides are TGTGCCAGCAGCTTAGACAGGGTGGTGGGCTACACCTTC.

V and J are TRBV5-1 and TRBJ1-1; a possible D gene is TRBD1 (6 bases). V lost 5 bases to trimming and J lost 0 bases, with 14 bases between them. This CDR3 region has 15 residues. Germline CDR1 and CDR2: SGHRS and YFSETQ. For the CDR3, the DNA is TGCGCCAGCAGGGGGCAGGGGATTATGAACACTGAAGCTTTCTTT. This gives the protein CASRGQGIMNTEAFF.

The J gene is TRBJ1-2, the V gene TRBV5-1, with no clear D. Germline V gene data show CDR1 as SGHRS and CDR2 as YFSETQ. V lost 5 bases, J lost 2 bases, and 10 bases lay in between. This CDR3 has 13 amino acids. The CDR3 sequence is CASRLDGNYGYTF. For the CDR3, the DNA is TGCGCCAGCAGGCTGGACGGGAACTATGGCTACACCTTC.

CDR3 region: CASSQITDTQYF. The CDR3, as DNA: TGTGCCAGCAGCCAAATCACAGATACGCAGTATTTT. The chain couples TRBV3-1 (or the pseudogene TRBV3-2) to TRBJ2-3; D is unclear. This CDR3 comprises 12 residues. With 2 bases removed from V and 2 bases from J, the gap between germline ends came to 2 bases. The germline V gene encodes CDR1 LGHDT and CDR2 YNNKEL (reference sequence).

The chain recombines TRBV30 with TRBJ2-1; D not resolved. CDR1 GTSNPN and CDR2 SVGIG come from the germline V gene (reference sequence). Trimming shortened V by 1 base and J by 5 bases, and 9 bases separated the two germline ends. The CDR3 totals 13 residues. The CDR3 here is CAWSGVLNNEQFF. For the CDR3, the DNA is TGTGCCTGGAGTGGAGTGCTTAACAATGAGCAGTTCTTC.